This section outlines one T cell receptor beta chain sequence together with its context. What it binds is unknown. All the patients suffered relapse after autologous stem cell transplantation, and brentuximab vedotin exposure differed. Complete response, partial response or progressive disease constituted the best responses recorded. This entry comes from a study of PD-1 blockade in classical Hodgkin lymphoma. Study-level information: Patients were dosed intravenously with nivolumab at 3 mg/kg every 2 weeks.

Germline CDR1 reads SGHRS; CDR2 reads YFSETQ. Trimming pared 4 bases from V and 4 bases from J, leaving 18 bases between. This CDR3 is 15 amino acids long. The study's findings and limits: Baseline TCR diversity was reportedly lower in newly diagnosed patients than in healthy donors. It was reported as lower still in relapsed/refractory patients. What drove the repertoire differences, possibly disease activity or prior therapy, has not been defined.

Clones were read by immunoSEQ multiplex PCR, and TCRdb kept only the in-frame ones, dropping some. The sample contains roughly 40,000 clones, over 55% of which appear only once. V usage is TRBV5-1 and J usage is TRBJ2-7, with a weak D call TRBD1 (6 bases). Sequenced material: peripheral blood mononuclear cells (PBMCs), taken at baseline. This TCR came from a human donor with classical Hodgkin lymphoma. In DNA, the CDR3 is TGCGCCAGCAGCCCGGACAGTCCCCTCCATTACGAGCAGTACTTC. Protein product: CASSPDSPLHYEQYF.